Presented here are 10 T cell receptor beta chains from one specimen sequenced in a study of OX40 agonist ivuxolimab in advanced cancers. Using immunoSEQ multiplex PCR, the repertoire was profiled, and TCRdb retains in-frame clones only, with some absent. The sample lists about 32,000 clones; approximately 90% were seen once. The sample was CD4+ or CD8+ T cells sorted from blood, taken in a trial of the OX40 agonist ivuxolimab. These TCRs come from an adult with an advanced solid tumor such as melanoma, head and neck, liver or kidney cancer.

This chain connects TRBV27 to TRBJ2-5, with D unresolved. The CDR3 has 14 amino acids. Germline V gene lookup returns CDR1 MNHEY and CDR2 SMNVEV (reference sequence). The V and J ends lost 5 bases and 3 bases respectively, with 13 bases between them. In nucleotides, the CDR3 is TGTGCCAGCAGTCCACGGCTAGACGAAGAGACCCAGTACTTC. Its translation is CASSPRLDEETQYF.

V gene TRBV5-6 combines with J gene TRBJ2-5; TRBD2 agrees at 8 bases. The CDR3 consists of 14 residues. Germline-derived CDR1 and CDR2 are SGHDT and YYEEEE. The ends lost 2 bases at V and 5 bases at J; junction bases unmatched: 5. The chain's CDR3 is CASSFAERGETQYF. In DNA form, the CDR3 reads TGTGCCAGCAGCTTCGCGGAGCGGGGGGAGACCCAGTACTTC.

This chain joins TRBV27 and TRBJ2-7, with 7 bases matching TRBD1. There are 14 residues in the CDR3. Trimming at V came to 5 bases and at J to 2 bases, leaving 6 bases not matched to a gene. The germline CDR1 and CDR2 sequences are MNHEY and SMNVEV (reference sequence). CDR3 loop: CASSPGQKTYEQYF. The CDR3, as DNA: TGTGCCAGCAGTCCGGGACAGAAGACCTACGAGCAGTACTTC.

This clone was counted between two and nine times. The chain couples TRBV9 to TRBJ2-3; 7 bases agree with TRBD2. CDR1 is SGDLS and CDR2 is YYNGEE in the germline V gene. Trimming removed 2 bases from V and 7 bases from J; junction bases left unmatched: 7. The CDR3 runs to 14 residues. The CDR3 nucleotides read TGTGCCAGCAGCGTTACTCGAGCGGGAAATACGCAGTATTTT. Translating gives CASSVTRAGNTQYF.

In its sample, this clone was seen once. The chain uses TRBV28 and TRBJ1-5; D is uncertain. V gave up 6 bases and J gave up 5 bases, with 8 bases separating them. The CDR3 length is 12 residues. Per germline, CDR1 MDHEN and CDR2 SYDVKM. For the CDR3, the DNA is TGTGCCAGCAGGAGGGCCCATCAGCCCCAGCATTTT. Protein sequence: CASRRAHQPQHF.

This clone was found once. The chain is built from TRBV5-4 and TRBJ2-7; D unresolved. CDR1 and CDR2 (germline): SGHNT, YYREEE (reference sequence). The CDR3 spans 14 residues. Trimming pared 0 bases from V and 3 bases from J, leaving 10 bases between. The DNA for the CDR3 is TGTGCCAGCAGCTTGGCCGGGTCTCACTACGAGCAGTACTTC. This encodes CASSLAGSHYEQYF.

This chain joins TRBV21-1 and TRBJ2-7; TRBD2 was called by the table and not checked on the DNA. TRBV21-1 is an annotated pseudogene. The CDR3 is 13 residues long. The CDR3 protein is CASSKARVSEQYF. Here the CDR3 DNA reads TGTGCCAGCAGCAAAGCCCGGGTCTCGGAGCAGTACTTC.

The rearrangement links TRBV7-9 to TRBJ2-3; D is perhaps TRBD1 or TRBD2 (5 bases each). Germline loops: CDR1 SEHNR, CDR2 FQNEAQ (reference sequence). The CDR3 spans 15 residues. V dropped 1 base and J dropped 1 base, with 9 bases sitting between them. CDR3 loop: CASSLEGTGTDTQYF. The DNA for the CDR3 is TGTGCCAGCAGCTTAGAGGGGACCGGCACAGATACGCAGTATTTT.

The chain has TRBV27 and TRBJ2-1, with TRBD2 matching over 8 bases. The CDR3 has 13 residues. Unmatched junction bases numbered 4, after V lost 9 bases and J lost 3 bases. Germline V CDR1 and CDR2: MNHEY, SMNVEV (reference sequence). In nucleotides, the CDR3 is TGTGCCAGTACAGCGGGAGTCTACAATGAGCAGTTCTTC. Translating gives CASTAGVYNEQFF.

The chain combines TRBV7-6 with TRBJ2-1, with 8 nucleotides matching TRBD2. The germline gives CDR1 SGHVS, CDR2 FNYEAQ. This CDR3 has 12 residues. Losses at the gene ends were 6 bases for V and 10 bases for J; bases not matched to a gene: 5. The CDR3 protein is CASSSLAGEQFF. Written as DNA, the CDR3 is TGTGCCAGCAGTTCCCTAGCGGGCGAGCAGTTCTTC.